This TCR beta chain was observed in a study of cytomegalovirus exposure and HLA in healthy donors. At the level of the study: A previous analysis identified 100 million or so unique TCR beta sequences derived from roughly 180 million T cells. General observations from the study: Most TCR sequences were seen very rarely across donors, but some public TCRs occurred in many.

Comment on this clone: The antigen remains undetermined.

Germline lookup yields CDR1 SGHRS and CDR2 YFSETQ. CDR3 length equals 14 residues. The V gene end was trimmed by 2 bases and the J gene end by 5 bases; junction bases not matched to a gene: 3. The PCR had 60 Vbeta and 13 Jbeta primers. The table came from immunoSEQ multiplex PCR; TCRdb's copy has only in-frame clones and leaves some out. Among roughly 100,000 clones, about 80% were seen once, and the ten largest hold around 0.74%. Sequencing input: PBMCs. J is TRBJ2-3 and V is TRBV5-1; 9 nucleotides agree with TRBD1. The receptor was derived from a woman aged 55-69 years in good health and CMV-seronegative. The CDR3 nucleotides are TGCGCCAGCAGCTTCGACAGGGGGAAAGATACGCAGTATTTT. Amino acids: CASSFDRGKDTQYF.